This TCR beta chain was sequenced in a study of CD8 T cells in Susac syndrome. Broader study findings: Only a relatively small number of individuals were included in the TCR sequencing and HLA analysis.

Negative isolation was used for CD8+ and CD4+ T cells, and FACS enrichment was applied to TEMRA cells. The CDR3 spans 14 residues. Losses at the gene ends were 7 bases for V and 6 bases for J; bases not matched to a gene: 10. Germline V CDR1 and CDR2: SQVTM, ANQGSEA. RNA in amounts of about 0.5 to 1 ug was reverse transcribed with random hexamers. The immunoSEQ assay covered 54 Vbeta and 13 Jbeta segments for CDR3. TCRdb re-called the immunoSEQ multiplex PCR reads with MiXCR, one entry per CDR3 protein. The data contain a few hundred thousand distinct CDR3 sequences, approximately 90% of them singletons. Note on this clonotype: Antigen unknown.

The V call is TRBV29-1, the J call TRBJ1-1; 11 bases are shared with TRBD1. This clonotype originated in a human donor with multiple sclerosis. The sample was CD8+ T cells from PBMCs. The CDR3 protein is CSAQTGTGGSEAFF. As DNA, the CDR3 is TGCAGCGCCCAGACCGGGACAGGGGGTTCTGAAGCTTTCTTT. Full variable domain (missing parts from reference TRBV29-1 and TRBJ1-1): SAVISQKPSRDICQRGTSLTIQCQVDSQVTMMFWYRQQPGQSLTLIATANQGSEATYESGFVIDKFPISRPNLTFSTLTVSNMSPEDSSIYLCSAQTGTGGSEAFFGQGTRLTVV.